This T cell receptor (beta chain) is from a study of control samples from healthy donors and cancer patients. The data were produced by immunoSEQ multiplex PCR, yet TCRdb's version contains in-frame clones alone and is incomplete. The table includes about 57,000 clones, 75% to 95% detected once. Germline V CDR1 and CDR2: LGHNA, YNFKEQ. V lost 3 bases, J lost 7 bases, and 9 bases lay in between. The CDR3 is made up of 12 amino acids. The receptor comes from a man aged 25 to 40 with colorectal cancer. Sequencing used PBMCs. The rearrangement links TRBV4-2 to TRBJ1-2; the D is unclear. The CDR3: CASSHPRFGYTF. The CDR3 DNA follows: TGTGCCAGCAGCCATCCCCGTTTTGGCTACACCTTC.